The present TCR beta chain was sequenced within a study of blood T cell repertoires in COVID-19. The CDR3 sequence is 14 residues long. CDR1 and CDR2 (germline): SGHDT, YYEEEE. The J segment lost 5 bases and the V segment lost 0 bases, leaving 1 base of the junction unmatched. Assay: immunoSEQ multiplex PCR; the TCRdb copy retains only in-frame clones and omits some. The sample holds tens of thousands of clones, 80% to 90% seen once. The specimen sequenced was peripheral blood. V is TRBV5-6 and J is TRBJ1-1; 10 nucleotides line up with TRBD1. The origin of this receptor is an elderly woman with active or convalescent COVID-19. In DNA, the CDR3 is TGTGCCAGCAGCTTGGCGGGACAGGGGACTGAAGCTTTCTTT. It yields the protein CASSLAGQGTEAFF.